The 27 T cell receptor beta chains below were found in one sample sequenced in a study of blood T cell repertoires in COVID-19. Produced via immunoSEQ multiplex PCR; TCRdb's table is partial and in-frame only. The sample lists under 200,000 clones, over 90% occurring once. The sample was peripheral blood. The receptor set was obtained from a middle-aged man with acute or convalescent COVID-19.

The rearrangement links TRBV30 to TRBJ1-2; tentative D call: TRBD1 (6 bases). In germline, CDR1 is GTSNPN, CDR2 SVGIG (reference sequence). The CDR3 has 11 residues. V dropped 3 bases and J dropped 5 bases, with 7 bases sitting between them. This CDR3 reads CAWRQGYGYTF. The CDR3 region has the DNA TGTGCCTGGAGGCAGGGGTATGGCTACACCTTC.

The CDR3 DNA reads as TGCAGCGTGCCCGCGGGGTTTGAGACCCAGTACTTC. Protein sequence: CSVPAGFETQYF. The chain uses TRBV29-1 and TRBJ2-5, with TRBD2 as a possible D gene (6 bases). Germline CDR1 SQVTM, CDR2 ANQGSEA. Trimming took off 6 bases at V and 5 bases at J, with 13 bases between the two ends. CDR3 length equals 12 residues.

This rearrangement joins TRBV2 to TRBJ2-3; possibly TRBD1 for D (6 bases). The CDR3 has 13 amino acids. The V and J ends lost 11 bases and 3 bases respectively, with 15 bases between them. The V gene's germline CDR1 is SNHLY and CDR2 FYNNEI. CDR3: CAGTRGRTDTQYF. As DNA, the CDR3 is TGTGCCGGAACCAGGGGTAGGACAGATACGCAGTATTTT.

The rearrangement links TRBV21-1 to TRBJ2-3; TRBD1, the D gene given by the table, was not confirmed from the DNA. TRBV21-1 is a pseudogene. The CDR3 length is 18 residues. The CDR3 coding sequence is TGTGCCAGCAGCAAAGCCTTCAGGTTGGGCTTCCACATAGATACGCAGTATTTT. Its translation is CASSKAFRLGFHIDTQYF.

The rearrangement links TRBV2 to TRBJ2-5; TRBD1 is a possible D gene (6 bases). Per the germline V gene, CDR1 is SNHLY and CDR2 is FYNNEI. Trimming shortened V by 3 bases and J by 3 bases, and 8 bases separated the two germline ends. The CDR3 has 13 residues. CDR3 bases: TGTGCCAGCAGTGACACAGGGAAAGAGACCCAGTACTTC. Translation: CASSDTGKETQYF.

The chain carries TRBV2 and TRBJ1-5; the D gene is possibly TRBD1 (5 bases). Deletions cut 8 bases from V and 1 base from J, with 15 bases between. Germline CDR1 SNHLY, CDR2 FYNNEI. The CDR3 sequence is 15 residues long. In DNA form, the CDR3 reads TGTGCCAGCCACGGGCCGGGGGGAAGCAATCAGCCCCAGCATTTT. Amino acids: CASHGPGGSNQPQHF.

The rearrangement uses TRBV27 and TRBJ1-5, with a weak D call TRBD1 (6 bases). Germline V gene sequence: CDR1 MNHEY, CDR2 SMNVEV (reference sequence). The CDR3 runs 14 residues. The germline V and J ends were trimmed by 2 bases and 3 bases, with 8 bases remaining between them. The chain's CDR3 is CASSLGQNNQPQHF. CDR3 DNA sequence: TGTGCCAGCAGTTTAGGACAGAACAATCAGCCCCAGCATTTT.

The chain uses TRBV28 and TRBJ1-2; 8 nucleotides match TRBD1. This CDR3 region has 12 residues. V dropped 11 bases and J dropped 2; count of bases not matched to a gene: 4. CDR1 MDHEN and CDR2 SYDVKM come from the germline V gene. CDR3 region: CAVTGENYGYTF. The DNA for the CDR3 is TGTGCCGTGACAGGGGAAAACTATGGCTACACCTTC.

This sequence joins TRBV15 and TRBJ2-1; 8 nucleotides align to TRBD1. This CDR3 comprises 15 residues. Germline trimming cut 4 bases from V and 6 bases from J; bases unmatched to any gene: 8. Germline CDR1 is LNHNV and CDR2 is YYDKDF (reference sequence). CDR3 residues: CATSTWTGFFNEQFF. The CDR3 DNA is TGTGCCACCAGCACTTGGACAGGGTTTTTCAATGAGCAGTTCTTC.

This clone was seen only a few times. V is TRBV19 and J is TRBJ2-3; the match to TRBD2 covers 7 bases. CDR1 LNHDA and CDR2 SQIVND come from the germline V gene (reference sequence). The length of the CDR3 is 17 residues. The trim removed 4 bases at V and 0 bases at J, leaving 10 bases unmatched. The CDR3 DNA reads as TGTGCCAGTAGTACAAAGGGAGGGCATTCTAGCACAGATACGCAGTATTTT. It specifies CASSTKGGHSSTDTQYF.

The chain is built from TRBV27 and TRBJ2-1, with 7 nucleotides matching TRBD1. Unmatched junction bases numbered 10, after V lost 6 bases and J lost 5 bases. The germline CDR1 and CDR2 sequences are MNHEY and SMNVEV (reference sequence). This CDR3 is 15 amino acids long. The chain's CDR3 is CASRWDSRLHNEQFF. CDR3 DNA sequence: TGTGCCAGCAGGTGGGACAGTAGACTACACAATGAGCAGTTCTTC.

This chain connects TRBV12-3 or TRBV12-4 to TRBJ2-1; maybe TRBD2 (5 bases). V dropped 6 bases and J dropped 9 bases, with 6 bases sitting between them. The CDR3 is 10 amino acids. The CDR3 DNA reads TGTGCCAGCAGGAGCGGTGAGCAGTTCTTC. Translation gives CASRSGEQFF.

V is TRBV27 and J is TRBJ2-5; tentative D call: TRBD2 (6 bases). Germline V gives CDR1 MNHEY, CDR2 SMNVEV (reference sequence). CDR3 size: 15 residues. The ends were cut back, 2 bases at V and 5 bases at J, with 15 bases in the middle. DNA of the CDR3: TGTGCCAGCAGTTTACGGGCTAGCGTCATGGAGACCCAGTACTTC. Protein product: CASSLRASVMETQYF.

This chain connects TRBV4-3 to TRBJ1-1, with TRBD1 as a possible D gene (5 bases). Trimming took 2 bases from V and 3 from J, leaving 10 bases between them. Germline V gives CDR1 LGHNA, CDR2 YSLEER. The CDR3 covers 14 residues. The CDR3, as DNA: TGCGCCAGCAGCCAAAGGGGCAAGGACACTGAAGCTTTCTTT. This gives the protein CASSQRGKDTEAFF.

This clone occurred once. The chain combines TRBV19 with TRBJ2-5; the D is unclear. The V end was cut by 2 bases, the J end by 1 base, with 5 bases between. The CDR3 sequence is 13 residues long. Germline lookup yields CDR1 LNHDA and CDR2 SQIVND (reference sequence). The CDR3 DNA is TGTGCCAGTAGTATACAGTCCCAAGAGACCCAGTACTTC. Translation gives CASSIQSQETQYF.

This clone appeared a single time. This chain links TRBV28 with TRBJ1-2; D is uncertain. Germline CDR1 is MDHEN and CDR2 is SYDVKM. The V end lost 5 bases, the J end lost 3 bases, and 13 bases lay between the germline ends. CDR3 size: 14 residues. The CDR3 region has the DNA TGTGCCAGCAGTCCCTTGAGGGTTGACTATGGCTACACCTTC. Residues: CASSPLRVDYGYTF.

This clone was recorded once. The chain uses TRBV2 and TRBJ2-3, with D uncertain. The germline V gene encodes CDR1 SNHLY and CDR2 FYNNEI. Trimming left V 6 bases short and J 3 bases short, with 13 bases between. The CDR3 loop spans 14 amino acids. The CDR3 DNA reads TGTGCCAGCAGCGACGGGTGGAAGACAGATACGCAGTATTTT. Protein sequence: CASSDGWKTDTQYF. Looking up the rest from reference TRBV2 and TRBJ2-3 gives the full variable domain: EPEVTQTPSHQVTQMGQEVILRCVPISNHLYFYWYRQILGQKVEFLVSFYNNEISEKSEIFDDQFSVERPDGSNFTLKIRSTKLEDSAMYFCASSDGWKTDTQYFGPGTRLTVL.

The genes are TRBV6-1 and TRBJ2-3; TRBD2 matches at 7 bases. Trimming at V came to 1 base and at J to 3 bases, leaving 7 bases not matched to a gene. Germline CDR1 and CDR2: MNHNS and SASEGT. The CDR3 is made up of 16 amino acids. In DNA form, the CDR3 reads TGTGCCAGCAGTGAAGGGGAGGGTAAATGGACAGATACGCAGTATTTT. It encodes CASSEGEGKWTDTQYF.

The CDR3 spells CASSVGQRGNTIYF. The CDR3 DNA is TGTGCCAGCAGCGTAGGACAACGGGGAAACACCATATATTTT. This chain joins TRBV9 and TRBJ1-3; D is unclear. The CDR3 is 14 residues long. The V gene lost 0 bases and the J gene lost 4 bases, with 8 bases spanning the gap. Germline V CDR1 and CDR2: SGDLS, YYNGEE.

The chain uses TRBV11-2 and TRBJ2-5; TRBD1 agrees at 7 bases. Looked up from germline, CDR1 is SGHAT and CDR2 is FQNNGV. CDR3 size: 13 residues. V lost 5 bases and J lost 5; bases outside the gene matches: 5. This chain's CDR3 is CASSQGQVETQYF. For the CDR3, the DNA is TGTGCCAGCAGCCAAGGACAGGTGGAGACCCAGTACTTC.

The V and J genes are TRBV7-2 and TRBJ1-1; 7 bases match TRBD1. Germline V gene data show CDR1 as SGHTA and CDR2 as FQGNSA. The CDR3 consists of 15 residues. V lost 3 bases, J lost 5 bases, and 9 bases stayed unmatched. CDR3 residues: CASSLGFRGITEAFF. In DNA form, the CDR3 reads TGTGCCAGCAGCTTGGGGTTCAGGGGGATAACTGAAGCTTTCTTT. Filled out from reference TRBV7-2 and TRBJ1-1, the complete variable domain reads GAGVSQSPSNKVTEKGKDVELRCDPISGHTALYWYRQSLGQGLEFLIYFQGNSAPDKSGLPSDRFSAERTGGSVSTLTIQRTQQEDSAVYLCASSLGFRGITEAFFGQGTRLTVV.

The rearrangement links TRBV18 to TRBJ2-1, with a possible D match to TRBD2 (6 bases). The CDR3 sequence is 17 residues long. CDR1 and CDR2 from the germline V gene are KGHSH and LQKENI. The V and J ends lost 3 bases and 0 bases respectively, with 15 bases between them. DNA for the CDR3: TGTGCCAGCTCACCCCCCGGGGGTACTAGCTCCTACAATGAGCAGTTCTTC. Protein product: CASSPPGGTSSYNEQFF.

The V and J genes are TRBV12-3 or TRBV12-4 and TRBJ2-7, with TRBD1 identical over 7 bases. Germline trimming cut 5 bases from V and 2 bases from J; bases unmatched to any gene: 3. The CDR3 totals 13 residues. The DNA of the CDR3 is TGTGCCAGCAGTCGGGACAGACCCTACGAGCAGTACTTC. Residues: CASSRDRPYEQYF.

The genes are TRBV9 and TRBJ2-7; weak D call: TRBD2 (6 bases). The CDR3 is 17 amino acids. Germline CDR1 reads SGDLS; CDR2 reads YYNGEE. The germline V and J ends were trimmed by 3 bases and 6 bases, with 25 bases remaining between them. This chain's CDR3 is CASSAAASVLPPAEQYF. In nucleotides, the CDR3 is TGTGCCAGCAGCGCGGCGGCTAGCGTTCTACCTCCCGCCGAGCAGTACTTC.

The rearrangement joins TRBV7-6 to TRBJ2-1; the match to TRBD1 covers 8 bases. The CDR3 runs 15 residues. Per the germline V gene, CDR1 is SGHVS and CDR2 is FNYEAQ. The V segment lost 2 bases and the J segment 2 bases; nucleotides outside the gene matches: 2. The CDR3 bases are TGTGCCAGCAGCTTACAGGGACAGGCCTACAATGAGCAGTTCTTC. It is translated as CASSLQGQAYNEQFF.

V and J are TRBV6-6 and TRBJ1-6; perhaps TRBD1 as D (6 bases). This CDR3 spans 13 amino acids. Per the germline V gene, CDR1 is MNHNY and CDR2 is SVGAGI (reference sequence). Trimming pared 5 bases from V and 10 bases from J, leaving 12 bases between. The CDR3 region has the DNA TGTGCCAGCAGTACGGCAGGGGAATCACCCCTCCACTTT. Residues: CASSTAGESPLHF.

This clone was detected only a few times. As DNA, the CDR3 is TGTGCCAGCAGCTTATCAGGGATTATTGCAACTAATGAAAAACTGTTTTTT. Encoded protein: CASSLSGIIATNEKLFF. The chain links TRBV7-9 to TRBJ1-4; D possibly corresponds to TRBD1 (5 bases). The CDR3 spans 17 residues. The V and J ends lost 2 bases and 0 bases respectively, with 13 bases between them. Germline V gene data show CDR1 as SEHNR and CDR2 as FQNEAQ (reference sequence).